This is a list of T cell receptor beta chains from one sample in a study of shared clonotypes between healthy human individuals. Libraries were prepared by immunoSEQ multiplex PCR; TCRdb keeps only in-frame clonotypes and omits some of them. Here the sample spans roughly 1 million clones, 70% to 80% being singletons. Material for sequencing was memory CD4+ T cells sorted from blood. These receptors were collected from a man younger than 35 in good health. CDR3s include the opening cysteine and the closing phenylalanine or tryptophan. The D gene is left open where the match is weak. Expanded clones get a size class; other rows say once, few or many, or leave the size out.

v_gene: TRBV2
j_gene: TRBJ1-2
d_gene: TRBD1
abundance: NA
CDR3nt: TGTGCCAGCAGTGACGTCAGAGGGGGCCGAGGCTACACCTTC
CDR3aa: CASSDVRGGRGYTF

v_gene: TRBV2
j_gene: TRBJ2-7
d_gene: NA
abundance: NA
CDR3nt: TGTGCCAGCAGTGTGTTCGGAGAGCAGTACTTC
CDR3aa: CASSVFGEQYF

v_gene: TRBV28
j_gene: TRBJ1-6
d_gene: NA
abundance: NA
CDR3nt: TGTGCCAGCAGTTTGGGTCAGGCGAATAATTCACCCCTCCACTTT
CDR3aa: CASSLGQANNSPLHF

v_gene: TRBV29-1
j_gene: TRBJ2-3
d_gene: NA
abundance: NA
CDR3nt: TGCAGCGTTGAATGGGGGTTCGGAGATACGCAGTATTTT
CDR3aa: CSVEWGFGDTQYF

v_gene: TRBV4-1
j_gene: TRBJ1-5
d_gene: TRBD1
abundance: NA
CDR3nt: TGCGCCAGCAGCCCTACAGGGGGCGATGGGAAGCCCCAGCATTTT
CDR3aa: CASSPTGGDGKPQHF

v_gene: TRBV7-2
j_gene: TRBJ1-2
d_gene: NA
abundance: NA
CDR3nt: TGTGCCAGCAGTCAAGAGGAGGGTCGACTGACGGGCTACACCTTC
CDR3aa: CASSQEEGRLTGYTF

v_gene: TRBV18
j_gene: TRBJ2-7
d_gene: TRBD1
abundance: NA
CDR3nt: TGTGCCAGCTCCCGGGACAGTTTCCCCGAGCAGTACTTC
CDR3aa: CASSRDSFPEQYF

v_gene: TRBV5-1
j_gene: TRBJ2-5
d_gene: TRBD2
abundance: once
CDR3nt: TGCGCCAGCCAGACTAGCGGGGAAAAACAAGAGACCCAGTACTTC
CDR3aa: CASQTSGEKQETQYF

v_gene: TRBV6-5
j_gene: TRBJ1-6
d_gene: TRBD1
abundance: NA
CDR3nt: TGTGCCAGCAGTTTAACAGGGGGCGAGAATTCACCCCTCCACTTT
CDR3aa: CASSLTGGENSPLHF

v_gene: TRBV11-2
j_gene: TRBJ2-1
d_gene: TRBD2
abundance: NA
CDR3nt: TGTGCCAGCAGCTTAAGCCTAGCGGGGGGGCTTGGTGAGCAGTTCTTC
CDR3aa: CASSLSLAGGLGEQFF

v_gene: TRBV25-1
j_gene: TRBJ1-2
d_gene: TRBD1
abundance: NA
CDR3nt: TGTGCCAGCAGTGAATATAGACAGGGAAGGAATGGCTACACCTTC
CDR3aa: CASSEYRQGRNGYTF

v_gene: TRBV9
j_gene: TRBJ1-1
d_gene: NA
abundance: once
CDR3nt: TGTGCCAGCAGCAGGGTTGAGGGGGTGAACACTGAAGCTTTCTTT
CDR3aa: CASSRVEGVNTEAFF

v_gene: TRBV30
j_gene: TRBJ2-5
d_gene: TRBD2
abundance: NA
CDR3nt: TGTGCCTGGGCCGGGGGGTTCCAAGAGACCCAGTACTTC
CDR3aa: CAWAGGFQETQYF

v_gene: TRBV7-9
j_gene: TRBJ2-5
d_gene: NA
abundance: NA
CDR3nt: TGTGCCAGCAGCTTAGGTCGGCAGGTACAAGAGACCCAGTACTTC
CDR3aa: CASSLGRQVQETQYF

v_gene: TRBV6-5
j_gene: TRBJ2-5
d_gene: TRBD1
abundance: NA
CDR3nt: TGTGCCAGCAGTATACAGGGGGGTGAGACCCAGTACTTC
CDR3aa: CASSIQGGETQYF

v_gene: TRBV28
j_gene: TRBJ2-1
d_gene: NA
abundance: NA
CDR3nt: TGTGCCAGCAGTATGCAGGGATACTACAATGAGCAGTTCTTC
CDR3aa: CASSMQGYYNEQFF

v_gene: TRBV11-2
j_gene: TRBJ1-2
d_gene: TRBD1
abundance: NA
CDR3nt: TGTGCCAGCAGCCAGGACAGGGGGTATGGCTACACCTTC
CDR3aa: CASSQDRGYGYTF

v_gene: TRBV6-4
j_gene: TRBJ2-1
d_gene: TRBD2
abundance: NA
CDR3nt: TGTGCCAGCAGTGACCAAGCGGGGGGGTACAATGAGCAGTTCTTC
CDR3aa: CASSDQAGGYNEQFF

v_gene: TRBV4-2
j_gene: TRBJ2-4
d_gene: NA
abundance: few
CDR3nt: TGTGCCAGCAGCCAAGATTCCCAAAGGGGGGGAGCCAAAAACATTCAGTACTTC
CDR3aa: CASSQDSQRGGAKNIQYF

v_gene: TRBV5-1
j_gene: TRBJ2-3
d_gene: NA
abundance: NA
CDR3nt: TGCGCCAGCAGCCTAGACCCTTATTCTACAGATACGCAGTATTTT
CDR3aa: CASSLDPYSTDTQYF

v_gene: TRBV5-1
j_gene: TRBJ2-3
d_gene: NA
abundance: few
CDR3nt: TGCGCCAGCAGCTTGGCGATGTCGCAAGCAGATACGCAGTATTTT
CDR3aa: CASSLAMSQADTQYF

v_gene: TRBV6-5
j_gene: TRBJ2-7
d_gene: NA
abundance: few
CDR3nt: TGTGCCAGCAGTTACGATCGAGAGCAGTACTTC
CDR3aa: CASSYDREQYF

v_gene: TRBV21-1
j_gene: TRBJ2-3
d_gene: NA
abundance: NA
CDR3nt: TGTGCCAGCACCCTTACGCCGGACAGGGACTCAGATACGCAGTATTTT
CDR3aa: CASTLTPDRDSDTQYF

v_gene: TRBV30
j_gene: TRBJ1-3
d_gene: NA
abundance: NA
CDR3nt: TGTGCCTGGAGTGCCCATTTTAACACCATATATTTT
CDR3aa: CAWSAHFNTIYF

v_gene: TRBV7-2
j_gene: TRBJ2-2
d_gene: TRBD1
abundance: NA
CDR3nt: TGTGCCAGCAGCTTAGACATGAAGGGGGCCGCCGGGGAGCTGTTTTTT
CDR3aa: CASSLDMKGAAGELFF

v_gene: TRBV6-1
j_gene: TRBJ1-2
d_gene: TRBD1
abundance: once
CDR3nt: TGTGCCAGCAGCAGGGACAGTACTTATAATGGCTACACCTTC
CDR3aa: CASSRDSTYNGYTF

v_gene: TRBV5-6
j_gene: TRBJ1-2
d_gene: NA
abundance: once
CDR3nt: TGTGCCAGCAGCTTTACCGGGACCAACTATGGCTACACCTTC
CDR3aa: CASSFTGTNYGYTF

v_gene: TRBV2
j_gene: TRBJ2-2
d_gene: TRBD2
abundance: NA
CDR3nt: TGTGCCAGCAAGCGGGGTATTACCACCGGGGAGCTGTTTTTT
CDR3aa: CASKRGITTGELFF